The clone carrying this T cell receptor (beta chain) was counted a few times. There are 13 residues in the CDR3. Germline CDR1 and CDR2: MDHEN and SYDVKM. V trimming: 4 bases; J trimming: 3 bases; junction bases outside the gene matches: 2. Recovered participants had two consecutive negative NP/OP PCR tests, healthcare professional clearance, or symptom resolution. This record belongs to a study of blood T cell repertoires in COVID-19. Study-wide context: Samples representing acute and convalescent COVID-19 were sourced from the United States, Italy and Spain.

Profiled with immunoSEQ multiplex PCR; TCRdb holds only in-frame clones, not every one. This table holds about 150,000 clones, about nine tenths found once. This receptor was taken from a man aged 45-65 years who had recovered from COVID-19. V gene TRBV28 combines with J gene TRBJ1-2; 7 bases line up with TRBD1. Sequenced material: PBMCs or T cells enriched from blood (not recorded which). CDR3 sequence (DNA): TGTGCCAGCAGTTCTACAGGGGACTATGGCTACACCTTC. Its translation is CASSSTGDYGYTF.